The subject of this entry is one T cell receptor (beta chain). What it binds is unknown. The data originate from a study of cytomegalovirus exposure and HLA in healthy donors. Whole-study context: The approximately 130 validation repertoires were reported in a later analysis to have been generated on the same platform as the roughly 720 first-cohort repertoires.

Notes on the study in general: Researchers counted roughly 150 TCR beta chains as cytomegalovirus-associated. Accounts indicate the classifier identified cytomegalovirus status with strong specificity and sensitivity. Three CMV-associated chains were confirmed in vitro to be specific for CMV antigens.

Clones were read by immunoSEQ multiplex PCR, and TCRdb kept only the in-frame ones, dropping some. Of about 160,000 clones listed, around 90% are singletons. The sample consisted of PBMCs. This TCR was sampled from a woman aged 18-30 years in good health and CMV-seropositive.

CDR3 nucleotides: TGTGCCAGCAGATTACAGGGGGCCTCTGGAAACACCATATATTTT. Translating gives CASRLQGASGNTIYF. The rearrangement uses TRBV2 and TRBJ1-3; 9 nucleotides match TRBD1. Trimming at V came to 6 bases and at J to 0 bases, leaving 3 bases not matched to a gene. The CDR3 length is 15 residues. Germline V lookup: CDR1 SNHLY, CDR2 FYNNEI.